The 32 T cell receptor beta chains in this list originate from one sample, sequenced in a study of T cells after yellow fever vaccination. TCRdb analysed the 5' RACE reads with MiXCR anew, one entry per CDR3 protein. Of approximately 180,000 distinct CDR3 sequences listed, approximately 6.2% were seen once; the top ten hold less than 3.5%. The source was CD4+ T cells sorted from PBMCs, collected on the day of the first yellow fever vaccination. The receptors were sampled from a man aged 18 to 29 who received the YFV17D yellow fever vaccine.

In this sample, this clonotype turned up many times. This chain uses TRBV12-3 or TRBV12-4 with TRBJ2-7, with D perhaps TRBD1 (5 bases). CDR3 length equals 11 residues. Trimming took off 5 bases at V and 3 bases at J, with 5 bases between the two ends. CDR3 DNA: TGTGCCAGCAGTGACAGCTACGAGCAGTACTTC. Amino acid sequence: CASSDSYEQYF.

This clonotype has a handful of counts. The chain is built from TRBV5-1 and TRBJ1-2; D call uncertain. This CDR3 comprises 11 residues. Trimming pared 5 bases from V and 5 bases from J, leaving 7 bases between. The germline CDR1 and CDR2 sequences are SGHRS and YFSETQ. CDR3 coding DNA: TGCGCCAGCAGGAATAGTTATGGCTACACCTTC. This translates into CASRNSYGYTF.

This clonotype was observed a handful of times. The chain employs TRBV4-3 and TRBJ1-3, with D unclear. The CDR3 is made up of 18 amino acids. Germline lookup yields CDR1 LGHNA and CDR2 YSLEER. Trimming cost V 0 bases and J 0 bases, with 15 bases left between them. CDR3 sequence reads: CASSQDFVDSSSGNTIYF. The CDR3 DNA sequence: TGCGCCAGCAGCCAAGATTTCGTGGATTCAAGCTCTGGAAACACCATATATTTT.

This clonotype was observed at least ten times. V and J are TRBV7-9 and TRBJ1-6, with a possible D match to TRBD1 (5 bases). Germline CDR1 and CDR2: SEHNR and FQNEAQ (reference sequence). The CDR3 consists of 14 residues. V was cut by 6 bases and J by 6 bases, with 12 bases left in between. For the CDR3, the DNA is TGTGCCAGCAGTGGTGGGGGATTTAATTCACCCCTCCACTTT. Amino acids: CASSGGGFNSPLHF.

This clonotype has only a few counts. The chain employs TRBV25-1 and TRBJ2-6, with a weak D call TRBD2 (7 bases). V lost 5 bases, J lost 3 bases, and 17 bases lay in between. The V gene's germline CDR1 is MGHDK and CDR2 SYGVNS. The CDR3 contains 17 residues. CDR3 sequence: CASSRGGWVDGANVLTF. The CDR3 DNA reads TGTGCCAGCAGTAGGGGGGGATGGGTAGATGGGGCCAACGTCCTGACTTTC. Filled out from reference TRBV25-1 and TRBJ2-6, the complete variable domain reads EADIYQTPRYLVIGTGKKITLECSQTMGHDKMYWYQQDPGMELHLIHYSYGVNSTEKGDLSSESTVSRIRTEHFPLTLESARPSHTSQYLCASSRGGWVDGANVLTFGAGSRLTVL.

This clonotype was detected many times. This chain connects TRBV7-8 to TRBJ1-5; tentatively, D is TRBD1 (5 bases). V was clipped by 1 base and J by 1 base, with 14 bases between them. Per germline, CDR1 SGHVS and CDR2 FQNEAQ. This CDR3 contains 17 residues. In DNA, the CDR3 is TGTGCCAGCAGCTTAGGGGGCGGCAGTACGAGCAATCAGCCCCAGCATTTT. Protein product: CASSLGGGSTSNQPQHF.

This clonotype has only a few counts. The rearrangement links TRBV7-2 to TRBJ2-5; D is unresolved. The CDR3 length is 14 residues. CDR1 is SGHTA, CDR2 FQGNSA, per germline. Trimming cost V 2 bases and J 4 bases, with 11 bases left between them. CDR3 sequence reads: CASSLQSGLETQYF. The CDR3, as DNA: TGTGCCAGCAGCTTACAGAGTGGCCTAGAGACCCAGTACTTC.

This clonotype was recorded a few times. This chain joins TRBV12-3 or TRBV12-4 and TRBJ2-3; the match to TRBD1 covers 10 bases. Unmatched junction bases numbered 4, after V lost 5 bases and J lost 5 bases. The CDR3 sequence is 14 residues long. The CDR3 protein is CASSRDRGGDTQYF. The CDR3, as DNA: TGTGCCAGCAGTCGGGACAGGGGAGGAGATACGCAGTATTTT.

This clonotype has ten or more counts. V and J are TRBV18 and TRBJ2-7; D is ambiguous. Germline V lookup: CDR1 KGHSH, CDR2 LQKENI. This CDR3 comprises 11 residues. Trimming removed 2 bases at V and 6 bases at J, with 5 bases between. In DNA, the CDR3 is TGTGCCAGCTCACCAGCAACCGAGCAGTACTTC. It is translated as CASSPATEQYF. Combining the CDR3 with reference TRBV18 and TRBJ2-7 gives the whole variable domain NAGVMQNPRHLVRRRGQEARLRCSPMKGHSHVYWYRQLPEEGLKFMVYLQKENIIDESGMPKERFSAEFPKEGPSILRIQQVVRGDSAAYFCASSPATEQYFGPGTRLTVT.

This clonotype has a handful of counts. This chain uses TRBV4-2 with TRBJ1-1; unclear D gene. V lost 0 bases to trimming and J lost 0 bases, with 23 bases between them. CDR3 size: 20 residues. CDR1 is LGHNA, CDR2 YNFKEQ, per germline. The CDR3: CASSQDNGLSGHPMNTEAFF. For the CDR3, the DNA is TGTGCCAGCAGCCAAGATAACGGTCTCAGCGGTCACCCTATGAACACTGAAGCTTTCTTT.

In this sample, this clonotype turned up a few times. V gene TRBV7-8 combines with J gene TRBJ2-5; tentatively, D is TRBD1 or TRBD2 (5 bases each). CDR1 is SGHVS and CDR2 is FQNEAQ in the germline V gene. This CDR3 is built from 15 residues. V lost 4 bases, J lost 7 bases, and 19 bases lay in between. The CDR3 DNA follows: TGTGCCAGCAGCTCATACGGGACCGCGGGTAGGACCCAGTACTTC. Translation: CASSSYGTAGRTQYF.

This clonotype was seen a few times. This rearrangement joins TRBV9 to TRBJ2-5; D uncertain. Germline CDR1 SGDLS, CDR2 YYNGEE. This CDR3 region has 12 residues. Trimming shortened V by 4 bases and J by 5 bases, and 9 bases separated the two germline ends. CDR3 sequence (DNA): TGTGCCAGCAGCTCATCCTTTGAGACCCAGTACTTC. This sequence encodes CASSSSFETQYF. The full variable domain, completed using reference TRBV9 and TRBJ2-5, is DSGVTQTPKHLITATGQRVTLRCSPRSGDLSVYWYQQSLDQGLQFLIQYYNGEERAKGNILERFSAQQFPDLHSELNLSSLELGDSALYFCASSSSFETQYFGPGTRLLVL.

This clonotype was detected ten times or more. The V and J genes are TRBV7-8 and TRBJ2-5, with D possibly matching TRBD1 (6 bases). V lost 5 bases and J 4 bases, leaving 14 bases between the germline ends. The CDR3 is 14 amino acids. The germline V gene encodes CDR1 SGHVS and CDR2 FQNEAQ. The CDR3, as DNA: TGTGCCAGCAGCCCATGGACAGTTTCAGAGACCCAGTACTTC. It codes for CASSPWTVSETQYF.

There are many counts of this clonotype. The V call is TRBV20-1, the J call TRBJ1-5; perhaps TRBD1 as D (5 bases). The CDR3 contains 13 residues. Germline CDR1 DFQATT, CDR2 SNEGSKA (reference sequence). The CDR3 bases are TGCGGTGTTTCTGGAGGGGCGGAACAGCCCCAGCATTTT. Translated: CGVSGGAEQPQHF.

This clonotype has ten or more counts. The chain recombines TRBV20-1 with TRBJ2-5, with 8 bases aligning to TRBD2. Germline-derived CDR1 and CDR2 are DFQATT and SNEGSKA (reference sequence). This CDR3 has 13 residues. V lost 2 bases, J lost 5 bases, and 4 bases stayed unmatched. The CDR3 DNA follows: TGCAGTGCTAGAACTAGCGGAGGCGAGACCCAGTACTTC. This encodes CSARTSGGETQYF.

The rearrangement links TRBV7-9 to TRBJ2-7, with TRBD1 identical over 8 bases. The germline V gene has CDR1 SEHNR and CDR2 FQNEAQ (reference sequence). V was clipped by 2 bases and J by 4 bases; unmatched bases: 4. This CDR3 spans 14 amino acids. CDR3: CASSLNRGEYEQYF. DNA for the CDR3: TGTGCCAGCAGCTTAAACAGGGGGGAATACGAGCAGTACTTC.

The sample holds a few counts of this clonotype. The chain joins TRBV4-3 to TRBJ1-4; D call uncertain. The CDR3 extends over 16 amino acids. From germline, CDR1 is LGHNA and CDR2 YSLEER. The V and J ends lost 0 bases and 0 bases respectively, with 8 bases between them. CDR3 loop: CASSQDRAATNEKLFF. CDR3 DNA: TGCGCCAGCAGCCAAGATCGGGCCGCAACTAATGAAAAACTGTTTTTT.

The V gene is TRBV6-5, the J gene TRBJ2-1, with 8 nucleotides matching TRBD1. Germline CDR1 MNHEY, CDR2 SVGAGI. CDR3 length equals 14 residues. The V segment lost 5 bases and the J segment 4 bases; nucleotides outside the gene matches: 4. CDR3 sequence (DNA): TGTGCCAGCAGTAGTCGGGACAGGTACAATGAGCAGTTCTTC. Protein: CASSSRDRYNEQFF.

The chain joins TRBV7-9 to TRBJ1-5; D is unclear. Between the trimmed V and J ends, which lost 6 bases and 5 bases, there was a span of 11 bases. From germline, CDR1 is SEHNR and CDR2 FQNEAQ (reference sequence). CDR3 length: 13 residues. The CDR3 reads CASREQPDQPQHF. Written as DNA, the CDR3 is TGTGCCAGCAGAGAACAGCCCGATCAGCCCCAGCATTTT.

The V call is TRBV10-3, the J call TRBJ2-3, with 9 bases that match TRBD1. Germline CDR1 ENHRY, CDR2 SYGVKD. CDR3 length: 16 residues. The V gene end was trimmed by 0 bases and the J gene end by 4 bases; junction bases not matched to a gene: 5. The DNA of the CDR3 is TGTGCCATCAGTGAGTCGGGACAGGGAGGTCCAGATACGCAGTATTTT. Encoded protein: CAISESGQGGPDTQYF.

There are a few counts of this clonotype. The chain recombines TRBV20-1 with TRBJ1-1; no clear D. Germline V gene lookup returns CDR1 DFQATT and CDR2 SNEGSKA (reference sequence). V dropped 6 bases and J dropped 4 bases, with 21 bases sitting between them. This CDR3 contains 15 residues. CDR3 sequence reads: CSAPRSGGRGTEAFF. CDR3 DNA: TGCAGTGCCCCTCGGTCCGGAGGGAGAGGCACTGAAGCTTTCTTT.

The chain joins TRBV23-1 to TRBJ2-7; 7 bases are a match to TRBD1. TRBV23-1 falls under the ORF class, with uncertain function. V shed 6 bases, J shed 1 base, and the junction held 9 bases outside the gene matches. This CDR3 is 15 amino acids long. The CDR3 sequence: CASRPGTAPSYEQYV. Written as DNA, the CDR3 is TGCGCCAGCAGACCCGGGACAGCCCCTTCCTACGAGCAGTACGTC.

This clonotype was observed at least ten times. This CDR3 is CASSRDSPSTDTQYF. Written as DNA, the CDR3 is TGTGCCAGCAGTAGGGACAGCCCTAGCACAGATACGCAGTATTTT. V gene TRBV7-2 combines with J gene TRBJ2-3, with 7 bases matching TRBD1. The CDR3 loop spans 15 amino acids. J was trimmed by 0 bases and V by 6 bases; bases with no gene match: 6. Germline V gives CDR1 SGHTA, CDR2 FQGNSA.

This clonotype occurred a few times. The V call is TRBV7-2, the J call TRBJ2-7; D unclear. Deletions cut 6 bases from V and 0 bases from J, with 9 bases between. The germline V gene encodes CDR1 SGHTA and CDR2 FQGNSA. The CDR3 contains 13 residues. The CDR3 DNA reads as TGTGCCAGCAGACCACCTAGCTCCTACGAGCAGTACTTC. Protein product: CASRPPSSYEQYF.

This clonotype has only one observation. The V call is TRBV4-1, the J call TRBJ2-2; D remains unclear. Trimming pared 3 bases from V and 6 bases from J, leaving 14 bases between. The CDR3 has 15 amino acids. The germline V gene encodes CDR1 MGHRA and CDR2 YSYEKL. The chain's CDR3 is CASSHGPKFPGELFF. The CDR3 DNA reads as TGCGCCAGCAGCCATGGTCCAAAGTTCCCCGGGGAGCTGTTTTTT.

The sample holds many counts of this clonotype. CDR3 protein: CASSLLRADTQYF. CDR3 DNA sequence: TGTGCCAGCAGTTTGTTAAGGGCCGATACGCAGTATTTT. The V gene is TRBV12-3 or TRBV12-4, the J gene TRBJ2-3; D is uncertain. V lost 3 bases and J lost 6, with 10 bases in between. The CDR3 covers 13 residues.

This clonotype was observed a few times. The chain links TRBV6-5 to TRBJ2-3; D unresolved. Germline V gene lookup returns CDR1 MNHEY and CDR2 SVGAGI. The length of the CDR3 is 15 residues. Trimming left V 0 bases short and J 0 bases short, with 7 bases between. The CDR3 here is CASSYSGPSTDTQYF. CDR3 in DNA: TGTGCCAGCAGTTACTCCGGGCCGAGCACAGATACGCAGTATTTT.

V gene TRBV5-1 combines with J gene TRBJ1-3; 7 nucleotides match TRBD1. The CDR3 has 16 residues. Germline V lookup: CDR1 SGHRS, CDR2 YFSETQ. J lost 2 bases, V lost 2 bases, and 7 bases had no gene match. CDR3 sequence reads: CASSLQGSLPGNTIYF. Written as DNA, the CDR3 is TGCGCCAGCAGCTTACAGGGGAGCCTTCCTGGAAACACCATATATTTT.

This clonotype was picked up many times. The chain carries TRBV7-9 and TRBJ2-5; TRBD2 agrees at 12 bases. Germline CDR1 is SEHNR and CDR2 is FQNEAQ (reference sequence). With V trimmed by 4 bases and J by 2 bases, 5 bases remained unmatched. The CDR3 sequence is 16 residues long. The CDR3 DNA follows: TGTGCCAGCAGCTCCCGGACTAGCGGGGAACAAGAGACCCAGTACTTC. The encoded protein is CASSSRTSGEQETQYF.

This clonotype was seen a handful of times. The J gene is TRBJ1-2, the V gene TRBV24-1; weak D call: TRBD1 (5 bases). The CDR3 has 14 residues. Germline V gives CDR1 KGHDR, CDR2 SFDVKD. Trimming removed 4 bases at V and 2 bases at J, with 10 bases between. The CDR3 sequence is CATSDRARNYGYTF. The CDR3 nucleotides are TGTGCCACCAGTGACAGGGCCCGGAACTATGGCTACACCTTC.

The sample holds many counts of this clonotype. The CDR3 DNA reads TGCGCCAGCAGCTCGGGACAGACCACGAACACTGAAGCTTTCTTT. Protein sequence: CASSSGQTTNTEAFF. V usage is TRBV5-1 and J usage is TRBJ1-1; 7 bases agree with TRBD1. The CDR3 contains 15 residues. V was pared by 3 bases and J by 1 base, with 6 bases of the junction left unmatched. Germline V gene data show CDR1 as SGHRS and CDR2 as YFSETQ.

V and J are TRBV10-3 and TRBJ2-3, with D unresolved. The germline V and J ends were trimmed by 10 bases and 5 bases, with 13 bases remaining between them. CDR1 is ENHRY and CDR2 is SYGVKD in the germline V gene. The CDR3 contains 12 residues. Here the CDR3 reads CATSPGVDTQYF. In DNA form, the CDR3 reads TGTGCCACCTCTCCGGGTGTAGATACGCAGTATTTT.